This T cell receptor beta chain is from a study of graft-versus-host responses after intestinal transplantation. At the level of the study: Among the recipients, all got anti-thymocyte globulin induction and then tacrolimus and steroids for 3 to 4 years. Notes on the study in general: Detected in recipient marrow were GvH clones, some of which were first observed in ileum or blood.

The repertoire was sequenced with immunoSEQ multiplex PCR; TCRdb's copy has only in-frame clones and lacks some. The table includes 100,000 or so clones, about 92% detected once. The ends were cut back, 1 base at V and 8 bases at J, with 11 bases in the middle. The CDR3 length is 13 residues. Germline CDR1 and CDR2: SNHLY and FYNNEI. Comment on this clone: The antigen remains unidentified.

The chain combines TRBV2 with TRBJ1-2; no clear D gene. This TCR was recovered from a human donor who received an intestinal transplant. Source: unstimulated CD8+ T cells sorted from spleen or lymph node cells, taken before intestinal transplant. The CDR3 region has the DNA TGTGCCAGCAGTGAAGATGGAGTACGGGGCTACACCTTC. Its protein product is CASSEDGVRGYTF.